This T cell receptor beta chain was observed in a study of shared clonotypes between healthy human individuals. Of note for this clone: Its target is unknown.

TCRdb's copy holds only in-frame clones and misses some; the assay was immunoSEQ multiplex PCR. This sample carries about 2.1 million clones, over 85% of them seen once, and the ten largest clones take about 1.6%. Overall study results and limits: Generation probabilities were higher for clonotypes shared across all four sorted-subset donors than for unshared ones.

Cells designated naive CD8 were CD45RO-negative and were positively selected for CCR7, with terminally differentiated effector memory CD45RA+ cells excluded. The study drew its donors from healthy HIV-negative adults without recent acute infections or vaccinations. Germline-derived CDR1 and CDR2 are MNHNS and SASEGT. The CDR3 spans 14 residues. Deletions cut 4 bases from V and 0 bases from J, with 10 bases between. The V call is TRBV6-1, the J call TRBJ2-7; D may match TRBD1 or TRBD2 (5 bases each). The sequenced sample consisted of naive CD8+ T cells from PBMCs. This clonotype was sampled from a man younger than 35 in good health. Some clones in this sample may be carry-over from other donors' samples. In nucleotides, the CDR3 is TGTGCCAGCAGTGGTTCGGGGACCTCCTACGAGCAGTACTTC. This codes for CASSGSGTSYEQYF.